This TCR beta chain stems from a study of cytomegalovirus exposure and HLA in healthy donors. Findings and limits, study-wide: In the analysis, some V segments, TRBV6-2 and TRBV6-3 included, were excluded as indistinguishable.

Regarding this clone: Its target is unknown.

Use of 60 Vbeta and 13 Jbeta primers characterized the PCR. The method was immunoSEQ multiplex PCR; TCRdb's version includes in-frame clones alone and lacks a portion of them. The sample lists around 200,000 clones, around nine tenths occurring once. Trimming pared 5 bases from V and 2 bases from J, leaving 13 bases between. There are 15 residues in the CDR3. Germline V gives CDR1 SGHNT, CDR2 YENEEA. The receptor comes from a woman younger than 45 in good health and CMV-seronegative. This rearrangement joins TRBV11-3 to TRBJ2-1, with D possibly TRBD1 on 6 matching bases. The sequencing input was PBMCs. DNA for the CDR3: TGTGCCAGCAGCCCGGGAAGGGGGACCTACAATGAGCAGTTCTTC. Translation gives CASSPGRGTYNEQFF.